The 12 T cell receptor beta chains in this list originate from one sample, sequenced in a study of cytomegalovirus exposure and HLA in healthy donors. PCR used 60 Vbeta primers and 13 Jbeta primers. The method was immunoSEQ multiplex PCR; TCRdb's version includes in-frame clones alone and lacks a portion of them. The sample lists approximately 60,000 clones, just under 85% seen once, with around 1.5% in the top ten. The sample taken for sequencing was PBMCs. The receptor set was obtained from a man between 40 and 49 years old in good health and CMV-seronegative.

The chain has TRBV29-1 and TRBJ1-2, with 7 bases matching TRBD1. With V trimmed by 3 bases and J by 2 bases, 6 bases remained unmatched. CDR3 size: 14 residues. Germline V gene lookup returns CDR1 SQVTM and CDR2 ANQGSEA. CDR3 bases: TGCAGCGTTGATCGCGGGACAGAGAACTATGGCTACACCTTC. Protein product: CSVDRGTENYGYTF.

The CDR3 region is CASSITGEGQPQHF. For the CDR3, the DNA is TGTGCCAGTAGTATAACGGGGGAAGGGCAGCCCCAGCATTTT. The chain couples TRBV19 to TRBJ1-5; D possibly corresponds to TRBD1 (5 bases). The CDR3 is 14 amino acids. The germline V gene encodes CDR1 LNHDA and CDR2 SQIVND (reference sequence). Trimming cost V 2 bases and J 7 bases, with 12 bases left between them. The full variable domain, in which reference TRBV19 and TRBJ1-5 provide the parts outside the CDR3, is DGGITQSPKYLFRKEGQNVTLSCEQNLNHDAMYWYRQDPGQGLRLIYYSQIVNDFQKGDIAEGYSVSREKKESFPLTVTSAQKNPTAFYLCASSITGEGQPQHFGDGTRLSIL.

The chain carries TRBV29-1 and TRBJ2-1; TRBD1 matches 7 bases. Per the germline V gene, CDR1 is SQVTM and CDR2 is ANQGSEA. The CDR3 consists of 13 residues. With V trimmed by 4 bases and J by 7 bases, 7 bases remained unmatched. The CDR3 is CSVGADRKNEQFF. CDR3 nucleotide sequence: TGCAGCGTTGGGGCGGACAGGAAAAATGAGCAGTTCTTC.

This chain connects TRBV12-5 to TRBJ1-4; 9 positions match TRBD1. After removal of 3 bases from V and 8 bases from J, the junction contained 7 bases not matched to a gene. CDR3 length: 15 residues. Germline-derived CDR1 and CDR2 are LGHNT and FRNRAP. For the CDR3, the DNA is TGTGCTAGTGGTTTTCACAGGGGGCAAGGAGAAAAACTGTTTTTT. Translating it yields CASGFHRGQGEKLFF.

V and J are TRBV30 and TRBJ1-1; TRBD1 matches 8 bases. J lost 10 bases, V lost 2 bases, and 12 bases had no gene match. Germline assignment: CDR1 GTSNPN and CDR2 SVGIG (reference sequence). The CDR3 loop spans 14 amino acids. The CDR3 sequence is CAWSRATTTGGAFF. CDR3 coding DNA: TGTGCCTGGAGTCGGGCCACTACCACAGGGGGAGCTTTCTTT.

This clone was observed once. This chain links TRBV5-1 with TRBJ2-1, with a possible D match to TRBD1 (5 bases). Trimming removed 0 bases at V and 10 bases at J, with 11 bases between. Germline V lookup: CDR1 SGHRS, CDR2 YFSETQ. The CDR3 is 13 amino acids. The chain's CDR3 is CASSLAGKGEQFF. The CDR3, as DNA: TGCGCCAGCAGCTTGGCCGGTAAGGGGGAGCAGTTCTTC.

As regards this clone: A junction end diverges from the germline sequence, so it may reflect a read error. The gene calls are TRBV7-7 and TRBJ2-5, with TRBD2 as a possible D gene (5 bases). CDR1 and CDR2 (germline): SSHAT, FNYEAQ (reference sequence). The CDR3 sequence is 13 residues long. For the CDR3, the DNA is TGTGCTAGCAGCTACGCACGAGGGGAGACCCAGTACTTC. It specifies CASSYARGETQYF.

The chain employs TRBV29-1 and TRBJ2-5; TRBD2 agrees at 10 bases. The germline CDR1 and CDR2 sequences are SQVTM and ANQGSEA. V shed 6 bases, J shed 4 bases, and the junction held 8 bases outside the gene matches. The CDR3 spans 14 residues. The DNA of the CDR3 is TGCAGCGTCCGAAGCGGGGGGGCCTTAGAGACCCAGTACTTC. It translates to CSVRSGGALETQYF.

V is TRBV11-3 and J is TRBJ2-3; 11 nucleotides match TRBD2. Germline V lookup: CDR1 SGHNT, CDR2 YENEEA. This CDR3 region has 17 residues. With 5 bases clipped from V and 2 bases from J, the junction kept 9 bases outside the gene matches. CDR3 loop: CASSPLVAGGPTDTQYF. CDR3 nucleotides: TGTGCCAGCAGCCCCCTAGTAGCGGGGGGGCCCACAGATACGCAGTATTTT.

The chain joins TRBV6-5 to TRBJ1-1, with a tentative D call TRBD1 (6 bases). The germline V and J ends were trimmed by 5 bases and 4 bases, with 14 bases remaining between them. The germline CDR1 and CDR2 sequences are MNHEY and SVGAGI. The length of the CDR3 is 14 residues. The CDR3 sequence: CASSTLGASTEAFF. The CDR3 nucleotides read TGTGCCAGCAGTACCCTGGGGGCGAGCACTGAAGCTTTCTTT.

The CDR3 nucleotides read TGTGCCAGCAGTGAAAAATTGTGGGGGCGAGGATCGAACGTCGCTGAAGCTTTCTTT. This translates into CASSEKLWGRGSNVAEAFF. The chain uses TRBV2 and TRBJ1-1, with a tentative D call TRBD1 (6 bases). The CDR3 spans 19 residues. The V gene's germline CDR1 is SNHLY and CDR2 FYNNEI. V was trimmed by 2 bases and J by 6 bases, leaving 28 bases between them. Combining the CDR3 with reference TRBV2 and TRBJ1-1 gives the whole variable domain EPEVTQTPSHQVTQMGQEVILRCVPISNHLYFYWYRQILGQKVEFLVSFYNNEISEKSEIFDDQFSVERPDGSNFTLKIRSTKLEDSAMYFCASSEKLWGRGSNVAEAFFGQGTRLTVV.

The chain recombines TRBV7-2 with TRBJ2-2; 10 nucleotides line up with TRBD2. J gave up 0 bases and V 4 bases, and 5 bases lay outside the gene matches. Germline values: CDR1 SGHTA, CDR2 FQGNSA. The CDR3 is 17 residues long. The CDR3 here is CASSSPLAGANTGELFF. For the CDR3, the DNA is TGTGCCAGCAGCTCCCCCCTAGCGGGGGCGAACACCGGGGAGCTGTTTTTT.